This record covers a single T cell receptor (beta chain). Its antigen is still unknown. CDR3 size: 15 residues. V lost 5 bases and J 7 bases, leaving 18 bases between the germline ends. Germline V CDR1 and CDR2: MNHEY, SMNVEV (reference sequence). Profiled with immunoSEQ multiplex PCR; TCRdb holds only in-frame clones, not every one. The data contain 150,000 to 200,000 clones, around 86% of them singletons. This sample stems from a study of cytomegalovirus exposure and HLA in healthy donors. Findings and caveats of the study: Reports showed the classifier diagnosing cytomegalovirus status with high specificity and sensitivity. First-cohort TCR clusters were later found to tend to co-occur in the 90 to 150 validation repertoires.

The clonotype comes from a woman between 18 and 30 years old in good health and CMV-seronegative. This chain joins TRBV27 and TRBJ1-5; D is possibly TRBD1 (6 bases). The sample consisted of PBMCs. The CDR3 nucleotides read TGTGCCAGCAGTCCCTCGACAGGATTTGGGCAGCCCCAGCATTTT. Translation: CASSPSTGFGQPQHF.